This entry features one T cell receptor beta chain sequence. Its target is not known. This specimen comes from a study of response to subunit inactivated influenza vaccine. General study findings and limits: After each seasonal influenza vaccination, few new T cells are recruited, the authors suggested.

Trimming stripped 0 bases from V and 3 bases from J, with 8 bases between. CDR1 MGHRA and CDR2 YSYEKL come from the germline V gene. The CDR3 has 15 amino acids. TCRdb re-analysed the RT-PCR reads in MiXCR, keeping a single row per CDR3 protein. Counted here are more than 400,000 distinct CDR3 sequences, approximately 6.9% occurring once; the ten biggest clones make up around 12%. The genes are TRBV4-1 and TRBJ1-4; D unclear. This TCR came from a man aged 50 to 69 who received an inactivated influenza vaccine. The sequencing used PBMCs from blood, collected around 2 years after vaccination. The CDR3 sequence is CASSQDRRANEKLFF. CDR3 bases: TGCGCCAGCAGCCAAGATCGGAGGGCTAATGAAAAACTGTTTTTT.